A single sample is the source of the 4 T cell receptor beta chains below, sequenced in a study of blood T cell repertoires in COVID-19. Some clones are missing from TCRdb's copy, which holds only in-frame ones; the method was immunoSEQ multiplex PCR. The repertoire consists of around 250,000 clones, with around 90% occurring once and the leading ten covering around 9.6%. Sequencing input: peripheral blood. These receptor sequences come from a woman between 65 and 79 years old with COVID-19, enrolled during active disease.

The J gene is TRBJ1-5, the V gene TRBV6-6, with 9 bases matching TRBD1. The CDR3 has 13 residues. Germline CDR1 reads MNHNY; CDR2 reads SVGAGI (reference sequence). Losses at the gene ends were 5 bases for V and 8 bases for J; bases not matched to a gene: 4. The CDR3 DNA reads TGTGCCAGCAGTAACAGGGGGCAGGAGCCCCAGCATTTT. Translating it yields CASSNRGQEPQHF.

This rearrangement joins TRBV2 to TRBJ2-7, with 8 positions matching TRBD2. The CDR3 covers 15 residues. After removal of 4 bases from V and 1 base from J, the junction contained 6 bases not matched to a gene. The V gene's germline CDR1 is SNHLY and CDR2 FYNNEI. The CDR3 is CASSGSGSNSYEQYF. The DNA of the CDR3 is TGTGCCAGCAGTGGGAGCGGGAGTAATTCCTACGAGCAGTACTTC.

The chain employs TRBV28 and TRBJ1-5; possibly TRBD1 for D (6 bases). The CDR3 length is 16 residues. Germline-derived CDR1 and CDR2 are MDHEN and SYDVKM. Trimming took off 5 bases at V and 9 bases at J, with 23 bases between the two ends. CDR3 bases: TGTGCCAGCAGTGAATTTTGGACAGCATCCTCCGGGCCCCAGCATTTT. Its protein product is CASSEFWTASSGPQHF.

This chain uses TRBV7-2 with TRBJ1-1; D gene uncertain. Per the germline V gene, CDR1 is SGHTA and CDR2 is FQGNSA. The CDR3 contains 14 residues. Trimming shortened V by 2 bases and J by 0 bases, and 7 bases separated the two germline ends. CDR3 bases: TGTGCCAGCAGCTTACAGATTCTGAACACTGAAGCTTTCTTT. It is translated as CASSLQILNTEAFF.